This paragraph reports one TCR beta chain. Its antigen is not identified. This table comes from immunoSEQ multiplex PCR, and its TCRdb copy is limited to in-frame clones, with some not included. This sample has millions of clones, with approximately 95% found just once. This entry is derived from a study of shared clonotypes between healthy human individuals. Study findings and constraints: Some naive CD4 clonotypes, 4% to 6%, turned up in common across a handful of donors.

Sequenced input: naive CD4+ T cells from PBMCs. Subset indicated: CD45RA+ positively selected. The clonotype was recovered from a young man in good health. Some clones in this sample may be carry-over from other donors' samples.

In DNA form, the CDR3 reads TGTGCCAGCAGCCCCGGGCCGCTAGTCACCGGGGAGCTGTTTTTT. It yields the protein CASSPGPLVTGELFF. The V call is TRBV7-9, the J call TRBJ2-2, with unresolved D. Trimming pared 5 bases from V and 4 bases from J, leaving 14 bases between. Germline-derived CDR1 and CDR2 are SEHNR and FQNEAQ (reference sequence). The CDR3 runs to 15 residues. Complete variable domain (other parts from reference TRBV7-9 and TRBJ2-2): DTGVSQNPRHKITKRGQNVTFRCDPISEHNRLYWYRQTLGQGPEFLTYFQNEAQLEKSRLLSDRFSAERPKGSFSTLEIQRTEQGDSAMYLCASSPGPLVTGELFFGEGSRLTVL.